This TCR beta chain was obtained from a study of Ad26.COV2.S vaccination and SARS-CoV-2 variants. Study results and caveats: The breadth of spike-specific CD8+ and CD4+ T cell responses after vaccination was reportedly substantial. Recipients of vaccine and of placebo showed similar breadth of their non-spike TCR repertoires. Placebo recipients showed lower spike-specific TCR breadth than vaccinees. Breadth and depth estimates from TCRs may understate total T cell responses.

This clone was seen a handful of times. The antigen is unknown. TCRdb's copy holds only in-frame clones and misses some; the assay was immunoSEQ multiplex PCR. This sample has around 94,000 clones; around three quarters occur once, and the top ten carry roughly 17%. Trimming took 6 bases from V and 4 from J, leaving 8 bases between them. The germline V gene encodes CDR1 KGHDR and CDR2 SFDVKD. The CDR3 has 12 residues. The clonotype comes from a human donor who had recovered from COVID-19. The V and J genes are TRBV24-1 and TRBJ2-5; a weak D match, TRBD1 (6 bases). The specimen comprised peripheral blood, sampled after recovery from COVID-19. The CDR3: CATSKGGETQYF. The CDR3 DNA follows: TGTGCCACCAGTAAAGGGGGAGAGACCCAGTACTTC.